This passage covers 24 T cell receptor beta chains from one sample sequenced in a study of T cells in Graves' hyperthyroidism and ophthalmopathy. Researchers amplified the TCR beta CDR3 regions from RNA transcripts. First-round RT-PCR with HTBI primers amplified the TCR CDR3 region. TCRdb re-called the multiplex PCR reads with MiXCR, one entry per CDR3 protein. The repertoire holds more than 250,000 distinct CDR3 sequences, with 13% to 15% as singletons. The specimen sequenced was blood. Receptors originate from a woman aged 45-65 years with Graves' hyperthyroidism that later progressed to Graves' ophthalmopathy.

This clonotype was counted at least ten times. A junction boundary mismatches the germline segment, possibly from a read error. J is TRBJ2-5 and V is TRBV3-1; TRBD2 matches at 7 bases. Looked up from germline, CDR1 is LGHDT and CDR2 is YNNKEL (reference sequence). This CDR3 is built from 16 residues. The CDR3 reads CASSQAPGGAQGTQYF. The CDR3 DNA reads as TGTGCCAGCAGCCAAGCCCCGGGAGGAGCTCAAGGGACCCAGTACTTC.

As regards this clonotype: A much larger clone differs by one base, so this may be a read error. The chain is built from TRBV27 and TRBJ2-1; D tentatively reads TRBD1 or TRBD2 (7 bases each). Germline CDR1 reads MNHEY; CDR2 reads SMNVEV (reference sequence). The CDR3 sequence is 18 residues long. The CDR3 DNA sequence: TGTACCAGCAGGCTCAGGGGGGGGGTAACCAGCTCCTACAATGAGCAGTTCTTC. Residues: CTSRLRGGVTSSYNEQFF.

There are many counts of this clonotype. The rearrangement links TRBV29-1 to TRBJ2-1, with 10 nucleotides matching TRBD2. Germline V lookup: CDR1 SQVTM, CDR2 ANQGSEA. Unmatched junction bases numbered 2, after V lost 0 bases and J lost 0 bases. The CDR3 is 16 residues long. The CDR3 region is CSVEDRLAGSYNEQFF. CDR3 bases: TGCAGCGTTGAAGATCGACTAGCGGGCTCCTACAATGAGCAGTTCTTC.

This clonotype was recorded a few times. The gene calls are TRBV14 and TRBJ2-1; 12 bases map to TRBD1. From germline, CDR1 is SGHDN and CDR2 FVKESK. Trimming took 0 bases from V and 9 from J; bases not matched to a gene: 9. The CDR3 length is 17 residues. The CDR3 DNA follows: TGTGCCAGCAGCCAAGATCTGGGACAGGGGGCTGGGAGTGAGCAGTTCTTC. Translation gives CASSQDLGQGAGSEQFF.

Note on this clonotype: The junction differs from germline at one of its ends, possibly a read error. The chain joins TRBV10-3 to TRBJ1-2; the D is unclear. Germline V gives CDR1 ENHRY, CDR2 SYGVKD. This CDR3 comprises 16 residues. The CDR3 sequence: CAISESTRRTNYGHTF. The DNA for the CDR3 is TGTGCCATCAGTGAGTCGACTAGGAGAACCAACTATGGCCACACCTTC.

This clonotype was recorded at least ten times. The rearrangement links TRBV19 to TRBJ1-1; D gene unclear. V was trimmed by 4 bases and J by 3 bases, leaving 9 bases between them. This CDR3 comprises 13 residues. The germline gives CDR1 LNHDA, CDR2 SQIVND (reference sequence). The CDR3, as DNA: TGTGCCAGTAGTAAGGGCACCTACACTGAAGCTTTCTTT. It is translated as CASSKGTYTEAFF.

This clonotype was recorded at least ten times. CDR3 bases: TGTGCCAGCAGTTTGCAGGGGACTAGTAACGATGAGCAGTTCTTC. This encodes CASSLQGTSNDEQFF. This chain joins TRBV12-3 or TRBV12-4 and TRBJ2-1; TRBD2 agrees at 8 bases. With 3 bases clipped from V and 8 bases from J, the junction kept 9 bases outside the gene matches. This CDR3 has 15 amino acids.

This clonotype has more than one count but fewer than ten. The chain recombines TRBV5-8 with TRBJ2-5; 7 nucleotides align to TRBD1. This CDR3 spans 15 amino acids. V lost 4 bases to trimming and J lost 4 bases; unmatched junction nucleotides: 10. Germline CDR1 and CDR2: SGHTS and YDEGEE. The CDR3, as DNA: TGTGCCAGCAGCCCTGCTCAGGGGGTTGGAGAGACCCAGTACTTC. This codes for CASSPAQGVGETQYF.

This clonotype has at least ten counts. CDR3 DNA sequence: TGCGCCAGCAGCTATATGAACAGGGGGGACATTCAGTACTTC. Protein: CASSYMNRGDIQYF. V gene TRBV5-1 combines with J gene TRBJ2-4, with 8 bases identical to TRBD1. The germline gives CDR1 SGHRS, CDR2 YFSETQ. This CDR3 is 14 amino acids long. Trimming cost V 3 bases and J 8 bases; bases outside gene matches: 7.

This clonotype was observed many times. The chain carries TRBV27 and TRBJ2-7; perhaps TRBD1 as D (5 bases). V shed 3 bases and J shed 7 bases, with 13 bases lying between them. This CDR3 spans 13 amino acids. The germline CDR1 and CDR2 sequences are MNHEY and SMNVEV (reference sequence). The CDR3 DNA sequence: TGTGCCAGCAGTTTGAAACAGGCAGGAGAGCAGTACTTC. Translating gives CASSLKQAGEQYF.

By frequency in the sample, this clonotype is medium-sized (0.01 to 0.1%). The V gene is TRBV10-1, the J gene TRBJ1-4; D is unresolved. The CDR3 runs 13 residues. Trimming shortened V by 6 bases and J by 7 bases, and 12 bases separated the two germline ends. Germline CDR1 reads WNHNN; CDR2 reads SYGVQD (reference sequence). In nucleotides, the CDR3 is TGCGCCAGCAGCGAGGATGTCGGTGAAAAACTGTTTTTT. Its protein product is CASSEDVGEKLFF.

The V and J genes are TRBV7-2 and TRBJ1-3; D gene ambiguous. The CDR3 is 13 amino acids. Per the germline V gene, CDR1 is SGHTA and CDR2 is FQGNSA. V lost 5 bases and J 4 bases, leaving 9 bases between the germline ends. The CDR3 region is CASSPHVGNTIYF. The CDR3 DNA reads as TGTGCCAGCAGCCCGCACGTGGGAAACACCATATATTTT.

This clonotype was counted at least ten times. Written as DNA, the CDR3 is TGTGCCAGCGGGAGTCCGGGACAGGGGGCAGATACGCAGTATTTT. This codes for CASGSPGQGADTQYF. This chain uses TRBV28 with TRBJ2-3; 11 bases line up with TRBD1. Losses at the gene ends were 8 bases for V and 4 bases for J; bases not matched to a gene: 8. This CDR3 has 15 amino acids. In germline, CDR1 is MDHEN, CDR2 SYDVKM.

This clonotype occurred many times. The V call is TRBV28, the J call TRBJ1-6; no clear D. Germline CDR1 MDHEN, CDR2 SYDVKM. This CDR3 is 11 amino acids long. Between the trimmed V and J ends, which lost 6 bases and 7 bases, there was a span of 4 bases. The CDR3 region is CASRTNSPLHF. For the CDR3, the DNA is TGTGCCAGCAGAACCAATTCACCCCTCCACTTT. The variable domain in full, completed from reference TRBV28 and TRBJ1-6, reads DVKVTQSSRYLVKRTGEKVFLECVQDMDHENMFWYRQDPGLGLRLIYFSYDVKMKEKGDIPEGYSVSREKKERFSLILESASTNQTSMYLCASRTNSPLHFGNGTRLTVT.

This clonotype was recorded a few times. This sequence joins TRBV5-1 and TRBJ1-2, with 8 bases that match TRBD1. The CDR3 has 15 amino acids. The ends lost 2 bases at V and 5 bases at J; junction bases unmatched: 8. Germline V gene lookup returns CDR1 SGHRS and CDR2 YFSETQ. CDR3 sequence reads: CASSFGQGLWYGYTF. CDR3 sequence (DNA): TGCGCCAGCAGCTTCGGACAGGGCCTTTGGTATGGCTACACCTTC.

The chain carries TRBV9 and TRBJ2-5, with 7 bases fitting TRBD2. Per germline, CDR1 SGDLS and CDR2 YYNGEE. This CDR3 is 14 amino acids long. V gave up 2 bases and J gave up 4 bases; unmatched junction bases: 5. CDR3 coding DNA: TGTGCCAGCAGCGTTGGGGGGAGGGGAGAGACCCAGTACTTC. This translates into CASSVGGRGETQYF. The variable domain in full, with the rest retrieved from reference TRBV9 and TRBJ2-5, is DSGVTQTPKHLITATGQRVTLRCSPRSGDLSVYWYQQSLDQGLQFLIQYYNGEERAKGNILERFSAQQFPDLHSELNLSSLELGDSALYFCASSVGGRGETQYFGPGTRLLVL.

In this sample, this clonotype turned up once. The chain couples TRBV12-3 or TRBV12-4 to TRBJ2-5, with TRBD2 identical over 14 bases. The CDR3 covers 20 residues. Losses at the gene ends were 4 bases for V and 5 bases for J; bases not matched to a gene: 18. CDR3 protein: CASSWGGGLAGAQGRETQYF. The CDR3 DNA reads TGTGCCAGCAGTTGGGGCGGGGGACTAGCGGGAGCACAAGGCAGGGAGACCCAGTACTTC.

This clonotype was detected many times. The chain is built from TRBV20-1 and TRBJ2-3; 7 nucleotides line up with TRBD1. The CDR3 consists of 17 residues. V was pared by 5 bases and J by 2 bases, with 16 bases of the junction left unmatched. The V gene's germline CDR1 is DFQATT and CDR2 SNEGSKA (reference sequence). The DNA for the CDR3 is TGCAGTGCTTCGCAGGGGACAGCTTATTCCTTCACAGATACGCAGTATTTT. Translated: CSASQGTAYSFTDTQYF.

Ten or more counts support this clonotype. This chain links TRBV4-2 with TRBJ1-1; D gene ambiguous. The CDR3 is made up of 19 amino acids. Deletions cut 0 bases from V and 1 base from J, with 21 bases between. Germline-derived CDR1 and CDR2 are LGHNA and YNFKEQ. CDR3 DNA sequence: TGTGCCAGCAGCCAAGATCTCTCGGGCAACCCGGGTAAGAACACTGAAGCTTTCTTT. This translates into CASSQDLSGNPGKNTEAFF.

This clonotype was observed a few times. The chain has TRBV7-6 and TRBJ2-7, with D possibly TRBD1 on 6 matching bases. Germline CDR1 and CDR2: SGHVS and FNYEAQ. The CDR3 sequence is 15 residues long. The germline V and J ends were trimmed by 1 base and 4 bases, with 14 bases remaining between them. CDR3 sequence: CASSLVIGQTYEQYF. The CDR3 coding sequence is TGTGCCAGCAGCTTAGTCATAGGACAGACTTACGAGCAGTACTTC.

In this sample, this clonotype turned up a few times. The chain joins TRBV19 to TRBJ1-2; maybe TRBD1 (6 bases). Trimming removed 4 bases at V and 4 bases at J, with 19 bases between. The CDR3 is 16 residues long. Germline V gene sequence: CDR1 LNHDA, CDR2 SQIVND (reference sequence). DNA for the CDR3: TGTGCCAGTAGTACACTCCCTGGACAGCGGAGCTATGGCTACACCTTC. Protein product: CASSTLPGQRSYGYTF.

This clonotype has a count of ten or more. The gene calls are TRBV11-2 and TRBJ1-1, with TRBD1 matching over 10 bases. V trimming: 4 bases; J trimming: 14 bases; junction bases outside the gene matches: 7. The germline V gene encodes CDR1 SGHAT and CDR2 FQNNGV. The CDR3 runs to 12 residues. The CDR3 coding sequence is TGTGCCAGCAGCTCACTAGGACAGGGGGTATTCTTT. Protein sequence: CASSSLGQGVFF.

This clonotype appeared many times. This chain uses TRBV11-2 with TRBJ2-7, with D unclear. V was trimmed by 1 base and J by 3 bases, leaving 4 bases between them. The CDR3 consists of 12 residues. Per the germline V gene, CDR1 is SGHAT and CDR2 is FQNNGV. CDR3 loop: CASSLAIYEQYF. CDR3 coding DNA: TGTGCCAGCAGCTTAGCAATCTACGAGCAGTACTTC.

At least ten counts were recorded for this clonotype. Written as DNA, the CDR3 is TGTGCCAGCAGCCCGGGCGACACCATATATTTT. It codes for CASSPGDTIYF. The gene calls are TRBV11-2 and TRBJ1-3; D unclear. The germline V gene has CDR1 SGHAT and CDR2 FQNNGV. The CDR3 runs to 11 residues. The V end lost 5 bases, the J end lost 8 bases, and 7 bases lay between the germline ends.